One and the same sample provided the 11 T cell receptor beta chains below, sequenced in a study of blood T cell repertoires in COVID-19. Assay: immunoSEQ multiplex PCR; the TCRdb copy retains only in-frame clones and omits some. The sample shows some 270,000 clones, approximately 90% of them seen only once. The sample comprised PBMCs or T cells enriched from blood (not recorded which). The receptor set was obtained from a woman in her 30s with acute COVID-19.

The chain links TRBV18 to TRBJ1-1; D is undetermined. V lost 3 bases and J lost 3, with 14 bases in between. The CDR3 is made up of 15 amino acids. Germline V gene lookup returns CDR1 KGHSH and CDR2 LQKENI. CDR3 DNA: TGTGCCAGCTCACCCGGACCGAACGGGGACACTGAAGCTTTCTTT. This codes for CASSPGPNGDTEAFF.

V is TRBV28 and J is TRBJ2-7; 7 bases are shared with TRBD1. This CDR3 is 14 amino acids long. Germline lookup yields CDR1 MDHEN and CDR2 SYDVKM. V gave up 6 bases and J gave up 3 bases; unmatched junction bases: 8. The chain's CDR3 is CASRSGTVDYEQYF. For the CDR3, the DNA is TGTGCCAGCAGATCCGGGACAGTAGACTACGAGCAGTACTTC.

This chain links TRBV25-1 with TRBJ1-5; 7 nucleotides match TRBD1. The CDR3 contains 13 residues. Germline lookup yields CDR1 MGHDK and CDR2 SYGVNS. Losses at the gene ends were 6 bases for V and 1 base for J; bases not matched to a gene: 0. The CDR3 DNA reads as TGTGCCAGCAGGGGACAGAGCAATCAGCCCCAGCATTTT. As protein: CASRGQSNQPQHF. The full variable domain, completed using reference TRBV25-1 and TRBJ1-5, is EADIYQTPRYLVIGTGKKITLECSQTMGHDKMYWYQQDPGMELHLIHYSYGVNSTEKGDLSSESTVSRIRTEHFPLTLESARPSHTSQYLCASRGQSNQPQHFGDGTRLSIL.

The chain recombines TRBV5-1 with TRBJ2-5; TRBD2 matches 12 bases. From germline, CDR1 is SGHRS and CDR2 YFSETQ. The V gene end was trimmed by 0 bases and the J gene end by 4 bases; junction bases not matched to a gene: 13. The CDR3 is 19 amino acids. CDR3 region: CASSLGVSGLAGSGETQYF. CDR3 in DNA: TGCGCCAGCAGCTTGGGCGTTTCGGGACTAGCGGGTTCGGGAGAGACCCAGTACTTC.

V and J are TRBV6-2 or TRBV6-3 and TRBJ2-2; tentatively, D is TRBD2 (6 bases). The V gene lost 4 bases and the J gene lost 7 bases, with 16 bases spanning the gap. The germline V gene has CDR1 MNHEY and CDR2 SVGEGT. The CDR3 consists of 15 residues. DNA for the CDR3: TGTGCCAGCAGTTCTCCCCGTGCGGGGAACGGGGAGCTGTTTTTT. It codes for CASSSPRAGNGELFF.

This sequence joins TRBV7-3 and TRBJ2-3; D call uncertain. The CDR3 sequence is 16 residues long. V was clipped by 1 base and J by 2 bases, with 13 bases between them. Germline CDR1 and CDR2: SGHTA and FQGTGA. The CDR3 region has the DNA TGTGCCAGCAGCTTAATCCCCTCGAGATCCACAGATACGCAGTATTTT. Its protein is CASSLIPSRSTDTQYF. Full variable domain (outside the CDR3, taken from reference TRBV7-3 and TRBJ2-3): GAGVSQTPSNKVTEKGKYVELRCDPISGHTALYWYRQSLGQGPEFLIYFQGTGAADDSGLPNDRFFAVRPEGSVSTLKIQRTERGDSAVYLCASSLIPSRSTDTQYFGPGTRLTVL.

This clone was seen more than once but under ten times. The chain has TRBV27 and TRBJ2-2; possible D gene TRBD2, 5 bases. Deletions cut 10 bases from V and 1 base from J, with 16 bases between. The V gene's germline CDR1 is MNHEY and CDR2 SMNVEV (reference sequence). This CDR3 has 15 amino acids. As DNA, the CDR3 is TGTGCCACCCGCAGCCCAGCGGTGAACACCGGGGAGCTGTTTTTT. Its protein is CATRSPAVNTGELFF.

This chain uses TRBV2 with TRBJ2-7; a weak D match, TRBD1 (7 bases). The V end was cut by 8 bases, the J end by 7 bases, with 15 bases between. This CDR3 is 12 amino acids long. CDR1 is SNHLY and CDR2 is FYNNEI in the germline V gene. The CDR3 loop is CASGTAGGEQYF. CDR3 nucleotide sequence: TGTGCCAGCGGGACTGCAGGGGGGGAGCAGTACTTC.

The chain links TRBV28 to TRBJ1-2; D remains ambiguous. V dropped 6 bases and J dropped 0 bases, with 8 bases sitting between them. The germline gives CDR1 MDHEN, CDR2 SYDVKM. The CDR3 extends over 13 amino acids. CDR3 in amino acids: CASSRRANYGYTF. The CDR3 nucleotides read TGTGCCAGCAGCCGGAGAGCTAACTATGGCTACACCTTC.

This chain uses TRBV12-3 or TRBV12-4 with TRBJ2-7; 8 bases agree with TRBD1. Trimming cost V 6 bases and J 6 bases; bases outside gene matches: 7. CDR3 size: 13 residues. The CDR3 reads CASSPGQGSEQYF. In DNA form, the CDR3 reads TGTGCCAGCAGCCCCGGACAGGGCAGCGAGCAGTACTTC.

The chain joins TRBV5-4 to TRBJ2-1, with D uncertain. Between the trimmed V and J ends, which lost 1 base and 5 bases, there was a span of 13 bases. This CDR3 comprises 15 residues. The germline V gene has CDR1 SGHNT and CDR2 YYREEE (reference sequence). The chain's CDR3 is CASSLRIAANNEQFF. The CDR3, as DNA: TGTGCCAGCAGCTTGAGGATAGCAGCAAACAATGAGCAGTTCTTC.